The 27 T cell receptor beta chains below all came from one sample that was sequenced in a study of blood T cells in healthy people across ages. Primers used in a second PCR of roughly 7 to 12 cycles were a sample-barcoded 5' primer and a J-beta primer mix. TCRdb ran MiXCR on the 5' RACE reads and lists one entry per CDR3 protein. Of about 930,000 distinct CDR3 sequences listed, 25% to 35% are singletons. These data were likewise used in another study, on T cells of mothers and their children.

Sequencing was performed on blood. Every receptor here comes from a woman in her thirties or forties in good health.

There are many counts of this clonotype. This chain uses TRBV6-2 or TRBV6-3 with TRBJ2-1; 14 bases line up with TRBD2. This CDR3 is 17 amino acids long. The V and J ends lost 5 bases and 9 bases, in that order; junction bases with no gene match: 12. From germline, CDR1 is MNHEY and CDR2 SVGEGT. CDR3: CASSQPGLAGDYGEQFF. In DNA form, the CDR3 reads TGTGCCAGCAGTCAACCGGGACTAGCGGGGGATTACGGTGAGCAGTTCTTC.

There are a few counts of this clonotype. J is TRBJ1-1 and V is TRBV7-3; possibly TRBD1 for D (6 bases). The CDR3 spans 17 residues. V lost 2 bases to trimming and J lost 4 bases, with 20 bases between them. Germline V gene lookup returns CDR1 SGHTA and CDR2 FQGTGA. CDR3 in amino acids: CASSLYGGPLTPTEAFF. CDR3 in DNA: TGTGCCAGCAGCTTATACGGGGGGCCTTTAACTCCCACTGAAGCTTTCTTT.

The chain couples TRBV18 to TRBJ1-1; D is undetermined. Germline CDR1 is KGHSH and CDR2 is LQKENI. This CDR3 comprises 13 residues. The V gene lost 2 bases and the J gene lost 6 bases, with 10 bases spanning the gap. CDR3 in amino acids: CASSPGTRSEAFF. In DNA form, the CDR3 reads TGTGCCAGCTCACCAGGTACCCGCTCTGAAGCTTTCTTT.

The chain carries TRBV25-1 and TRBJ1-1; perhaps TRBD1 as D (6 bases). Deletions cut 7 bases from V and 0 bases from J, with 21 bases between. Germline-derived CDR1 and CDR2 are MGHDK and SYGVNS. This CDR3 region has 17 residues. CDR3 in amino acids: CASMGAGDAGMNTEAFF. DNA of the CDR3: TGTGCCAGCATGGGGGCAGGGGACGCGGGCATGAACACTGAAGCTTTCTTT.

In nucleotides, the CDR3 is TGCGCCAGCAGTGCCGGGGGGGAGTACTTC. Its translation is CASSAGGEYF. The chain joins TRBV10-1 to TRBJ2-4; 8 bases align to TRBD2. The CDR3 covers 10 residues. Germline V CDR1 and CDR2: WNHNN, SYGVQD (reference sequence). V lost 4 bases and J lost 14; bases outside the gene matches: 1.

V usage is TRBV29-1 and J usage is TRBJ2-7; no reliable D call. Trimming took 4 bases from V and 3 from J, leaving 22 bases between them. The V gene's germline CDR1 is SQVTM and CDR2 ANQGSEA. This CDR3 has 16 residues. CDR3 nucleotide sequence: TGCAGCGTTGCCCCCTCCTTTTTAGACGGCCACTACGAGCAGTACTTC. Protein product: CSVAPSFLDGHYEQYF.

This clonotype was counted ten times or more. The gene calls are TRBV7-9 and TRBJ2-7; unclear D gene. This CDR3 has 13 residues. CDR1 is SEHNR and CDR2 is FQNEAQ in the germline V gene (reference sequence). V lost 5 bases to trimming and J lost 4 bases, with 12 bases between them. The CDR3 reads CASSPPTGYEQYF. CDR3 nucleotide sequence: TGTGCCAGCAGCCCCCCCACCGGATACGAGCAGTACTTC. The full variable domain, rest sourced from reference TRBV7-9 and TRBJ2-7, is DTGVSQNPRHKITKRGQNVTFRCDPISEHNRLYWYRQTLGQGPEFLTYFQNEAQLEKSRLLSDRFSAERPKGSFSTLEIQRTEQGDSAMYLCASSPPTGYEQYFGPGTRLTVT.

With regard to this clonotype: The junction does not match germline at one end; this may be a read error. The rearrangement joins TRBV5-6 to TRBJ1-6; no reliable D call. This CDR3 is built from 15 residues. The germline CDR1 and CDR2 sequences are SGHDT and YYEEEE. The CDR3: CASILLSLPNSPLHF. The CDR3 DNA reads as TGTGCCAGCATCTTGCTCAGCCTCCCTAATTCACCCCTCCACTTT.

CDR3 amino acids: CASSPGLHQETQYF. The DNA of the CDR3 is TGTGCCAGCAGCCCCGGACTTCACCAAGAGACCCAGTACTTC. The chain joins TRBV11-2 to TRBJ2-7, with D maybe TRBD2 (5 bases). The J call is uncertain, as TRBJ2-5 better fits the DNA end. Germline V gene sequence: CDR1 SGHAT, CDR2 FQNNGV. The CDR3 sequence is 14 residues long.

The V gene is TRBV29-1, the J gene TRBJ2-4; TRBD2 aligns across 7 bases. The CDR3 consists of 12 residues. Germline CDR1 reads SQVTM; CDR2 reads ANQGSEA. V lost 4 bases, J lost 8 bases, and 5 bases stayed unmatched. CDR3 loop: CSVGQGGDIQYF. In DNA form, the CDR3 reads TGCAGCGTTGGGCAGGGAGGGGACATTCAGTACTTC.

This clonotype was detected ten times or more. The rearrangement links TRBV29-1 to TRBJ2-7; 9 bases match TRBD1. Germline lookup yields CDR1 SQVTM and CDR2 ANQGSEA. The length of the CDR3 is 14 residues. The J segment lost 2 bases and the V segment lost 6 bases, leaving 8 bases of the junction unmatched. The chain's CDR3 is CSVSGTGSTYEQYF. The CDR3 bases are TGCAGCGTCTCGGGGACAGGGTCTACCTACGAGCAGTACTTC.

There are a few counts of this clonotype. The V gene is TRBV7-2, the J gene TRBJ2-3; the match to TRBD2 covers 7 bases. V lost 3 bases and J lost 0; bases outside the gene matches: 15. This CDR3 is 19 amino acids long. The germline CDR1 and CDR2 sequences are SGHTA and FQGNSA. DNA of the CDR3: TGTGCCAGCAGCTTTTTGGCCTTTTTTGGGGGGGAAAGCACAGATACGCAGTATTTT. As protein: CASSFLAFFGGESTDTQYF.

This clonotype was found many times. V usage is TRBV9 and J usage is TRBJ1-6, with a possible D match to TRBD1 (6 bases). Trimming removed 4 bases from V and 7 bases from J, with 12 bases in between. The CDR3 runs 14 residues. Germline assignment: CDR1 SGDLS and CDR2 YYNGEE. Written as DNA, the CDR3 is TGTGCCAGCAGCCCGCAGGGGAGGAATTCACCCCTCCACTTT. Amino acid sequence: CASSPQGRNSPLHF.

This chain joins TRBV7-2 and TRBJ2-5; the D is unclear. CDR3 length: 15 residues. The V end was cut by 5 bases, the J end by 0 bases, with 13 bases between. Germline V gives CDR1 SGHTA, CDR2 FQGNSA. This CDR3 is CASSPHSANQETQYF. CDR3 nucleotide sequence: TGTGCCAGCAGCCCTCATTCGGCTAACCAAGAGACCCAGTACTTC. Supplemented by reference TRBV7-2 and TRBJ2-5, the full variable domain reads GAGVSQSPSNKVTEKGKDVELRCDPISGHTALYWYRQSLGQGLEFLIYFQGNSAPDKSGLPSDRFSAERTGGSVSTLTIQRTQQEDSAVYLCASSPHSANQETQYFGPGTRLLVL.

The chain links TRBV28 to TRBJ2-3, with D perhaps matching TRBD2 (6 bases). This CDR3 contains 12 residues. V was shortened by 7 bases and J by 5 bases, with 10 bases between the two germline ends. CDR1 and CDR2 (germline): MDHEN, SYDVKM. The DNA for the CDR3 is TGTGCCAGCAACCGGAGGGGAGATACGCAGTATTTT. Encoded protein: CASNRRGDTQYF.

The chain employs TRBV6-6 and TRBJ1-3, with D unresolved. Germline V CDR1 and CDR2: MNHNY, SVGAGI (reference sequence). V was shortened by 4 bases and J by 4 bases, with 11 bases between the two germline ends. The CDR3 sequence is 14 residues long. CDR3 protein: CASSSGSAGNTIYF. The CDR3 DNA sequence: TGTGCCAGCAGTTCGGGGTCCGCGGGAAACACCATATATTTT.

For this clonotype: Mismatch with germline at one junction end may stem from a read error. V and J are TRBV2 and TRBJ1-2; D perhaps matches TRBD1 (5 bases). CDR3 length: 12 amino acids. Germline V gene sequence: CDR1 SNHLY, CDR2 FYNNEI. CDR3 sequence: CASRWGNYDYTF. In DNA form, the CDR3 reads TGTGCCAGTCGCTGGGGGAACTATGACTACACCTTC.

V and J are TRBV5-4 and TRBJ1-2; no clear D gene. This CDR3 comprises 12 residues. The V and J ends lost 1 base and 3 bases respectively, with 4 bases between them. Germline V lookup: CDR1 SGHNT, CDR2 YYREEE (reference sequence). DNA of the CDR3: TGTGCCAGCAGCTTGAATGACTATGGCTACACCTTC. It translates to CASSLNDYGYTF. The full variable domain, in which reference TRBV5-4 and TRBJ1-2 provide the parts outside the CDR3, is ETGVTQSPTHLIKTRGQQVTLRCSSQSGHNTVSWYQQALGQGPQFIFQYYREEENGRGNFPPRFSGLQFPNYSSELNVNALELDDSALYLCASSLNDYGYTFGSGTRLTVV.

With respect to this clonotype: A clone one base away is much larger, so this may be a read error. The rearrangement uses TRBV7-9 and TRBJ1-5; maybe TRBD1 (6 bases). CDR1 and CDR2 from the germline V gene are SEHNR and FQNEAQ (reference sequence). This CDR3 has 16 amino acids. DNA for the CDR3: TGTGCCAGCAGCTCCCACAGGGTCGCCAGCAATCAGCCCCCGCATTTT. This encodes CASSSHRVASNQPPHF.

This clonotype was seen at least ten times. This rearrangement joins TRBV12-3 or TRBV12-4 to TRBJ1-4; D uncertain. Trimming cost V 6 bases and J 0 bases, with 5 bases left between them. CDR3 length: 13 residues. CDR3 sequence: CASSPTTNEKLFF. The CDR3 DNA reads as TGTGCCAGCAGCCCGACAACTAATGAAAAACTGTTTTTT.

This clonotype has a handful of counts. V gene TRBV9 combines with J gene TRBJ1-4, with D possibly TRBD1 on 5 matching bases. This CDR3 comprises 15 residues. CDR1 is SGDLS, CDR2 YYNGEE, per germline. V dropped 6 bases and J dropped 0 bases, with 12 bases sitting between them. For the CDR3, the DNA is TGTGCCAGCACCAAAAGGGGATCAACTAATGAAAAACTGTTTTTT. Residues: CASTKRGSTNEKLFF.

CDR3 nucleotides: TGCAGCGTTAGGGGGGCAACCAAAAACATTCAGTACTTC. Its translation: CSVRGATKNIQYF. V is TRBV29-1 and J is TRBJ2-4, with D perhaps given as TRBD1 or TRBD2 (6 bases each). This CDR3 contains 13 residues. Trimming took off 5 bases at V and 2 bases at J, with 10 bases between the two ends. Germline-derived CDR1 and CDR2 are SQVTM and ANQGSEA.

This chain connects TRBV15 to TRBJ2-3; D is perhaps TRBD2 (5 bases). The CDR3 totals 15 residues. Trimming left V 1 base short and J 4 bases short, with 12 bases between. The germline V gene has CDR1 LNHNV and CDR2 YYDKDF (reference sequence). DNA of the CDR3: TGTGCCACCAGCAGAGTCCCTAGCTTGCCAGATACGCAGTATTTT. It codes for CATSRVPSLPDTQYF.

This clonotype was counted only a few times. The chain couples TRBV5-5 to TRBJ1-3; D is ambiguous. The V end lost 3 bases, the J end lost 2 bases, and 3 bases lay between the germline ends. This CDR3 region has 12 residues. Germline V gives CDR1 SGHKS, CDR2 YYEKEE (reference sequence). In DNA, the CDR3 is TGTGCCAGCAGCTCCACTGGAAACACCATATATTTT. Translated: CASSSTGNTIYF. Looking up the rest from reference TRBV5-5 and TRBJ1-3 gives the full variable domain: DAGVTQSPTHLIKTRGQQVTLRCSPISGHKSVSWYQQVLGQGPQFIFQYYEKEERGRGNFPDRFSARQFPNYSSELNVNALLLGDSALYLCASSSTGNTIYFGEGSWLTVV.

The CDR3 nucleotides read TGTGCCAGCAGTTACGCGGACAGCTCCACAGATACGCAGTATTTT. Encoded protein: CASSYADSSTDTQYF. V gene TRBV6-5 combines with J gene TRBJ2-3; TRBD1 is a possible D gene (6 bases). Trimming stripped 2 bases from V and 2 bases from J, with 11 bases between. CDR1 and CDR2 (germline): MNHEY, SVGAGI. The CDR3 consists of 15 residues.

CDR3 loop: CSAGPGTGFSDYTF. DNA for the CDR3: TGCAGTGCTGGCCCCGGGACAGGGTTTAGTGACTACACCTTC. The chain recombines TRBV20-1 with TRBJ1-2; the match to TRBD1 covers 9 bases. Germline CDR1 and CDR2: DFQATT and SNEGSKA (reference sequence). Losses at the gene ends were 5 bases for V and 10 bases for J; bases not matched to a gene: 14. The CDR3 contains 14 residues.

The table lists this clonotype with many counts. The chain carries TRBV18 and TRBJ1-2; D may be TRBD1 (6 bases). The CDR3 spans 14 residues. CDR1 is KGHSH and CDR2 is LQKENI in the germline V gene. V was cut by 3 bases and J by 7 bases, with 15 bases left in between. In DNA form, the CDR3 reads TGTGCCAGCTCACCCTCGGACAGCCCAGGTGGCTACACCTTC. It translates to CASSPSDSPGGYTF.